Below, 6 T cell receptor beta chains from the same sample are listed, as sequenced in a study of blood T cells in healthy people across ages. Primed by a sample-barcoded 5' primer and a J-beta primer mix, a second PCR proceeded for roughly 7 to 12 cycles. TCRdb processed the 5' RACE reads anew with MiXCR; each CDR3 protein has one entry. Of 1.5 million to 2 million distinct CDR3 sequences listed, under 30% are singletons. Sequenced input: blood. These receptors all come from a woman aged 25 to 39 in good health.

This clonotype was observed at least ten times. The gene calls are TRBV20-1 and TRBJ2-4, with 7 positions matching TRBD2. This CDR3 is built from 15 residues. Germline trimming cut 1 base from V and 1 base from J; bases unmatched to any gene: 4. Per the germline V gene, CDR1 is DFQATT and CDR2 is SNEGSKA (reference sequence). For the CDR3, the DNA is TGCAGTGCTAGAGCTGTGGGGGGGGCCAAAAACATTCAGTACTTC. It is translated as CSARAVGGAKNIQYF.

The J gene is TRBJ2-1, the V gene TRBV5-4, with TRBD2 matching 10 bases. CDR1 and CDR2 from the germline V gene are SGHNT and YYREEE (reference sequence). The CDR3 length is 17 residues. J was trimmed by 3 bases and V by 3 bases; bases with no gene match: 9. The CDR3 coding sequence is TGTGCCAGCAGCTCTAGCGAAGCGGGGGGGTTCTACAATGAGCAGTTCTTC. Translation gives CASSSSEAGGFYNEQFF.

The chain carries TRBV11-2 and TRBJ2-1; 7 bases are shared with TRBD1. This CDR3 contains 17 residues. The V segment lost 4 bases and the J segment 0 bases; nucleotides outside the gene matches: 9. Germline V gene sequence: CDR1 SGHAT, CDR2 FQNNGV. The CDR3 DNA sequence: TGTGCCAGCAGCTCCTTCCAGGGGGTAAGCTCCTACAATGAGCAGTTCTTC. Its translation is CASSSFQGVSSYNEQFF.

CDR3 loop: CASSFSGSFPGEQYF. The CDR3 bases are TGTGCCAGCAGCTTCTCCGGGTCTTTCCCCGGGGAGCAGTACTTC. The rearrangement joins TRBV11-1 to TRBJ2-5; TRBD2 is a possible D gene (5 bases). The CDR3 contains 15 residues. Germline loops: CDR1 SGHAT, CDR2 FQDESV (reference sequence). The V and J ends lost 3 bases and 11 bases respectively, with 22 bases between them.

For this clonotype: One base away lies a much larger clone, so this may be a sequencing read error. The rearrangement joins TRBV9 to TRBJ1-2; D is undetermined. From germline, CDR1 is SGDLS and CDR2 YYNGEE. V was cut by 3 bases and J by 0 bases, with 18 bases left in between. This CDR3 has 17 amino acids. CDR3 sequence reads: CASSARRFQDPNYGYTF. CDR3 coding DNA: TGTGCCAGCAGCGCCAGAAGGTTCCAAGACCCTAACTATGGCTACACCTTC.

A few counts support this clonotype. This chain joins TRBV9 and TRBJ2-1; TRBD2 aligns across 9 bases. The CDR3 consists of 18 residues. Germline CDR1 SGDLS, CDR2 YYNGEE. V was clipped by 0 bases and J by 0 bases; unmatched bases: 7. The CDR3 DNA reads TGTGCCAGCAGCGTAGTACTAGCGGGCGCCAGCTCCTACAATGAGCAGTTCTTC. Amino acid sequence: CASSVVLAGASSYNEQFF.